The clone carrying this TCR beta chain has just a few counts. Next came a second PCR, run for about 7 to 12 cycles, which used a sample-barcoded 5' primer along with a J-beta primer mix. MiXCR, run by TCRdb on the 5' RACE reads, gives a single entry per CDR3 protein. The profile shows 1,500,000 or so distinct CDR3 sequences, roughly 43% of them singletons. The V gene's germline CDR1 is SGDLS and CDR2 YYNGEE. This CDR3 is 15 amino acids long. J was trimmed by 4 bases and V by 2 bases; bases with no gene match: 7. This record belongs to a study of blood T cells in healthy people across ages. The receptor's source is a woman under 30 in good health. The chain carries TRBV9 and TRBJ2-5; 8 positions agree with TRBD2. Sequencing was carried out using blood. CDR3 sequence: CASSVIGRAGETQYF. CDR3 sequence (DNA): TGTGCCAGCAGCGTTATCGGGAGGGCTGGAGAGACCCAGTACTTC. The whole variable domain, filled in from reference TRBV9 and TRBJ2-5, reads DSGVTQTPKHLITATGQRVTLRCSPRSGDLSVYWYQQSLDQGLQFLIQYYNGEERAKGNILERFSAQQFPDLHSELNLSSLELGDSALYFCASSVIGRAGETQYFGPGTRLLVL.